Below, one T cell receptor (beta chain) is given with its context. The data belong to a study of OX40 agonist ivuxolimab in advanced cancers. Study in general: Previous treatment with anti-PD-1, anti-PD-L1 or anti-CTLA-4 therapy was allowed; under 50% had received some.

The V and J ends lost 0 bases and 5 bases respectively, with 14 bases between them. Per germline, CDR1 MNHEY and CDR2 SVGAGI. This CDR3 has 16 residues. Profiled with immunoSEQ multiplex PCR; TCRdb holds only in-frame clones, not every one. The top ten hold 16% of the sample, which has tens of thousands of clones, roughly 90% seen once. This TCR was recovered from an adult with an advanced solid tumor such as melanoma, head and neck, liver or kidney cancer. The sample consisted of CD4+ or CD8+ T cells sorted from blood, taken in a trial of the OX40 agonist ivuxolimab. The V call is TRBV6-5, the J call TRBJ2-1, with D unclear. In DNA form, the CDR3 reads TGTGCCAGCAGTTACTCGAGATATCGTGGTAACAATGAGCAGTTCTTC. Amino acid sequence: CASSYSRYRGNNEQFF.